This passage covers 8 T cell receptor beta chains from one sample sequenced in a study of siplizumab effects on memory and regulatory T cells. Data came from immunoSEQ multiplex PCR; TCRdb stores just in-frame clones and leaves some out. The sample gives 50,000 or so clones, 87% of which show up once; roughly 0.37% is in the top ten. Sequences were obtained from naive CD8+ T cells sorted from blood. Every receptor here comes from a human donor in good health.

V usage is TRBV5-1 and J usage is TRBJ1-1; tentatively, D is TRBD1 (5 bases). The CDR3 loop spans 15 amino acids. V was shortened by 0 bases and J by 1 base, with 10 bases between the two germline ends. The germline V gene has CDR1 SGHRS and CDR2 YFSETQ. DNA of the CDR3: TGCGCCAGCAGCTTGGGGTGGGGCAGGAACACTGAAGCTTTCTTT. Protein product: CASSLGWGRNTEAFF.

The chain is built from TRBV28 and TRBJ1-1, with D perhaps TRBD1 (5 bases). CDR3 length: 15 amino acids. V was clipped by 5 bases and J by 7 bases, with 20 bases between them. The germline CDR1 and CDR2 sequences are MDHEN and SYDVKM. The CDR3 sequence: CASSPFDTRTGEAFF. The CDR3 DNA reads TGTGCCAGCAGTCCATTCGACACCCGAACAGGTGAAGCTTTCTTT. Supplemented by reference TRBV28 and TRBJ1-1, the full variable domain reads DVKVTQSSRYLVKRTGEKVFLECVQDMDHENMFWYRQDPGLGLRLIYFSYDVKMKEKGDIPEGYSVSREKKERFSLILESASTNQTSMYLCASSPFDTRTGEAFFGQGTRLTVV.

The rearrangement joins TRBV7-2 to TRBJ1-4; perhaps TRBD1 as D (6 bases). The CDR3 consists of 13 residues. Trimming stripped 4 bases from V and 4 bases from J, with 7 bases between. Per germline, CDR1 SGHTA and CDR2 FQGNSA. CDR3 residues: CASSSDSNEKLFF. Written as DNA, the CDR3 is TGTGCCAGCAGCTCGGACAGTAATGAAAAACTGTTTTTT.

This sequence joins TRBV2 and TRBJ2-5; the D is unclear. CDR3 length: 12 residues. The V end lost 6 bases, the J end lost 5 bases, and 10 bases lay between the germline ends. Germline V lookup: CDR1 SNHLY, CDR2 FYNNEI. CDR3 nucleotides: TGTGCCAGCAGGGCGGAGTTCGAGACCCAGTACTTC. Translating gives CASRAEFETQYF.

The chain couples TRBV10-3 to TRBJ1-1; no definite D call. The CDR3 contains 15 residues. CDR1 and CDR2 (germline): ENHRY, SYGVKD. V was trimmed by 0 bases and J by 4 bases, leaving 12 bases between them. As DNA, the CDR3 is TGTGCCATCAGTGAGTCAACGGTAATCGTCACTGAAGCTTTCTTT. Protein product: CAISESTVIVTEAFF.

This clone was picked up a small number of times. The chain links TRBV4-1 to TRBJ1-6; D gene unclear. Germline CDR1 is MGHRA and CDR2 is YSYEKL. This CDR3 spans 17 amino acids. Trimming left V 2 bases short and J 9 bases short, with 20 bases between. The CDR3, as DNA: TGCGCCAGCAGCCAAATGGGTTACACTTTGGTGGGTTCACCCCTCCACTTT. The encoded protein is CASSQMGYTLVGSPLHF.

The chain uses TRBV27 and TRBJ2-5; D ambiguous. V lost 5 bases and J 7 bases, leaving 11 bases between the germline ends. This CDR3 has 12 residues. Germline CDR1 reads MNHEY; CDR2 reads SMNVEV (reference sequence). The CDR3: CASSTYSGTQYF. The CDR3 DNA is TGTGCCAGCAGTACCTATTCGGGGACCCAGTACTTC.

V is TRBV6-1 and J is TRBJ1-1; weak D call: TRBD1 (5 bases). CDR3 size: 16 residues. V lost 1 base and J 1 base, leaving 13 bases between the germline ends. CDR1 is MNHNS and CDR2 is SASEGT in the germline V gene. Here the CDR3 DNA reads TGTGCCAGCAGTGAAGTGGTCAGGGTCGGGAACACTGAAGCTTTCTTT. Protein product: CASSEVVRVGNTEAFF.